This TCR beta chain was observed in a study of blood T cells in healthy people across ages. Overall study findings and caveats: Comparison with aged donors showed that long-lived donors had more naive CD4+ cells and higher diversity.

Per sample, extraction of total RNA gave at least 5.5 micrograms in every case. Concerning this clonotype itself: The antigen remains undetermined.

For the second PCR, which ran for about 6 to 11 cycles, a sample-barcoded 5' primer and a J-beta primer mix were used. A 12-random-nucleotide template-switch adaptor tagged each cDNA molecule. TCRdb re-derived calls from the 5' RACE reads in MiXCR, one entry per CDR3 protein. Of about 1.6 million distinct CDR3 sequences listed, about 31% were seen once; the top ten hold around 11%. The junction had 4 bases not matched to a gene; V was cut back by 5 bases and J by 10 bases. The length of the CDR3 is 12 residues. Germline-derived CDR1 and CDR2 are SGHTA and FQGTGA. The TCR was taken from a woman in her twenties or thirties in good health. The chain employs TRBV7-3 and TRBJ2-1; TRBD1 matches at 8 bases. The sequenced sample was blood. The CDR3 sequence: CASSTHRGEQFF. In DNA form, the CDR3 reads TGTGCCAGCAGCACGCACAGGGGGGAGCAGTTCTTC. The whole variable domain, remainder taken from reference TRBV7-3 and TRBJ2-1, is GAGVSQTPSNKVTEKGKYVELRCDPISGHTALYWYRQSLGQGPEFLIYFQGTGAADDSGLPNDRFFAVRPEGSVSTLKIQRTERGDSAVYLCASSTHRGEQFFGPGTRLTVL.